These 8 T cell receptor beta chains were sequenced from one sample in a study of cytomegalovirus exposure and HLA in healthy donors. Use of 60 Vbeta and 13 Jbeta primers characterized the PCR. Profiled with immunoSEQ multiplex PCR; TCRdb holds only in-frame clones, not every one. The table lists over 200,000 clones. Material: PBMCs. The source is a woman aged 25-40 years in good health and CMV-seropositive.

The chain links TRBV30 to TRBJ2-3; TRBD2 is a possible D gene (5 bases). Trimming stripped 8 bases from V and 4 bases from J, with 19 bases between. The CDR3 is 14 amino acids. Germline assignment: CDR1 GTSNPN and CDR2 SVGIG (reference sequence). This CDR3 is CAGLLRAAPDTQYF. The CDR3 DNA reads as TGTGCCGGACTCCTCCGGGCCGCACCAGATACGCAGTATTTT.

CDR3: CASSLGLAGLTDTQYF. The DNA for the CDR3 is TGTGCCAGCAGCTTAGGACTAGCGGGCCTCACAGATACGCAGTATTTT. The chain employs TRBV7-6 and TRBJ2-3; 10 bases map to TRBD2. J gave up 2 bases and V 1 base, and 3 bases lay outside the gene matches. Germline lookup yields CDR1 SGHVS and CDR2 FNYEAQ. CDR3 size: 16 residues.

The chain couples TRBV7-9 to TRBJ2-7; unclear D gene. This CDR3 spans 12 amino acids. V was shortened by 1 base and J by 3 bases, with 4 bases between the two germline ends. The germline CDR1 and CDR2 sequences are SEHNR and FQNEAQ (reference sequence). The CDR3 DNA sequence: TGTGCCAGCAGCTTAGGGAGCTACGAGCAGTACTTC. Protein: CASSLGSYEQYF.

V is TRBV5-1 and J is TRBJ2-3, with 9 bases that match TRBD1. The junction had 10 bases not matched to a gene; V was cut back by 4 bases and J by 4 bases. The CDR3 loop spans 16 amino acids. The germline V gene has CDR1 SGHRS and CDR2 YFSETQ. CDR3 residues: CASSIYRGQSADTQYF. In DNA form, the CDR3 reads TGCGCCAGCAGCATATACAGGGGGCAAAGCGCAGATACGCAGTATTTT.

The rearrangement joins TRBV5-1 to TRBJ2-3, with D possibly being TRBD1 (6 bases). Germline CDR1 SGHRS, CDR2 YFSETQ. The CDR3 is made up of 14 amino acids. V was shortened by 3 bases and J by 3 bases, with 11 bases between the two germline ends. The CDR3: CASSSGEVTDTQYF. The DNA for the CDR3 is TGCGCCAGCAGCTCAGGGGAAGTAACAGATACGCAGTATTTT.

The gene calls are TRBV30 and TRBJ2-5, with 9 bases fitting TRBD2. J lost 9 bases, V lost 4 bases, and 15 bases had no gene match. The CDR3 consists of 15 residues. In germline, CDR1 is GTSNPN, CDR2 SVGIG (reference sequence). This chain's CDR3 is CAWTRLAVGGVPQYF. The CDR3 DNA reads TGTGCCTGGACCCGACTAGCGGTCGGGGGAGTGCCCCAGTACTTC.

CDR3 loop: CASSVGPYPQYF. CDR3 sequence (DNA): TGTGCCAGCAGCGTAGGCCCCTACCCCCAGTACTTC. This chain joins TRBV9 and TRBJ2-5, with D unresolved. From germline, CDR1 is SGDLS and CDR2 YYNGEE. The V end lost 0 bases, the J end lost 9 bases, and 9 bases lay between the germline ends. This CDR3 region has 12 residues.

This chain connects TRBV28 to TRBJ1-3, with 7 bases identical to TRBD1. The CDR3 contains 14 residues. Germline V gene sequence: CDR1 MDHEN, CDR2 SYDVKM. V shed 9 bases and J 3 bases; nucleotides not matched to a gene: 8. CDR3 DNA sequence: TGTGCCAGTAAAGGGGGCGGTGGTGGAAACACCATATATTTT. Its translation: CASKGGGGGNTIYF.